This record concerns one TCR beta chain sequence. Method: immunoSEQ multiplex PCR; TCRdb's copy keeps in-frame clones and lacks some. The data hold 25,000 to 35,000 clones, with 84% observed a single time. This record comes from a study of OX40 agonist ivuxolimab in advanced cancers. Per the germline V gene, CDR1 is SGHAT and CDR2 is FQNNGV. The CDR3 runs 16 residues. The germline V and J ends were trimmed by 0 bases and 4 bases, with 14 bases remaining between them. This specimen was CD4+ or CD8+ T cells sorted from blood, taken in a trial of the OX40 agonist ivuxolimab. This TCR was sampled from an adult with an advanced solid tumor such as melanoma, head and neck, liver or kidney cancer. V gene TRBV11-2 combines with J gene TRBJ2-3, with unresolved D. The CDR3 region is CASSLDRAVGADTQYF. CDR3 nucleotides: TGTGCCAGCAGCTTAGATCGGGCCGTTGGGGCAGATACGCAGTATTTT.